This TCR beta chain emerged from a study of T cell responses to AZD1222 COVID-19 vaccine. General observations from the study: Repertoire samples came only from after the peak T cell response.

This clone was observed a single time. Its antigen remains unidentified. Clones were read by immunoSEQ multiplex PCR, and TCRdb kept only the in-frame ones, dropping some. The data show fewer than 200,000 clones, around 88% seen once. The sequence was obtained from an adult in good health. The source material was peripheral blood, sampled on day 0 of AZD1222 vaccination.

The CDR3 DNA follows: TGCGCCAGCAGCCCCGACGGAGCCAAAAACATTCAGTACTTC. Amino acids: CASSPDGAKNIQYF. The chain joins TRBV5-1 to TRBJ2-4; D not resolved. V was clipped by 4 bases and J by 0 bases, with 8 bases between them. The germline V gene has CDR1 SGHRS and CDR2 YFSETQ. This CDR3 spans 14 amino acids. Using reference TRBV5-1 and TRBJ2-4 for the parts outside the CDR3, the full variable domain is KAGVTQTPRYLIKTRGQQVTLSCSPISGHRSVSWYQQTPGQGLQFLFEYFSETQRNKGNFPGRFSGRQFSNSRSEMNVSTLELGDSALYLCASSPDGAKNIQYFGAGTRLSVL.